Below are 19 T cell receptor beta chains sequenced from a single sample in a study of cytomegalovirus exposure and HLA in healthy donors. This PCR relied on a set of 60 Vbeta primers and 13 Jbeta primers. Sequenced by immunoSEQ multiplex PCR; TCRdb stores in-frame clones only, minus some. This sample carries tens of thousands of clones, over 70% of them seen once, and the ten largest clones take 1% to 1.5%. The material sequenced was PBMCs. The receptors originated from a girl aged 2 to 9 in good health and CMV-seropositive.

This clone was found once. The chain carries TRBV7-2 and TRBJ2-3, with a tentative D call TRBD2 (5 bases). CDR3 size: 15 residues. From germline, CDR1 is SGHTA and CDR2 FQGNSA. V lost 2 bases, J lost 2 bases, and 11 bases lay in between. CDR3 bases: TGTGCCAGCAGCTTAAAGGCGGGCGACACAGATACGCAGTATTTT. Amino acids: CASSLKAGDTDTQYF.

This clone was detected a few times. The genes are TRBV6-1 and TRBJ2-3; the D gene is possibly TRBD1 (5 bases). The CDR3 is made up of 13 amino acids. Trimming cost V 7 bases and J 2 bases, with 10 bases left between them. CDR1 is MNHNS and CDR2 is SASEGT in the germline V gene. The CDR3 spells CASKRQNTDTQYF. CDR3 in DNA: TGTGCCAGCAAACGACAGAACACAGATACGCAGTATTTT.

The V gene is TRBV7-8, the J gene TRBJ1-3, with 8 positions matching TRBD1. The CDR3 runs to 16 residues. V lost 4 bases, J lost 0 bases, and 5 bases stayed unmatched. Germline V gene lookup returns CDR1 SGHVS and CDR2 FQNEAQ. The CDR3 region is CASSWTGPTSGNTIYF. The DNA for the CDR3 is TGTGCCAGCAGCTGGACAGGGCCCACCTCTGGAAACACCATATATTTT.

The chain joins TRBV6-5 to TRBJ2-7; 7 positions agree with TRBD2. The CDR3 has 14 amino acids. Trimming cost V 1 base and J 0 bases; bases outside gene matches: 0. Germline V gene data show CDR1 as MNHEY and CDR2 as SVGAGI. CDR3 bases: TGTGCCAGCAGTTACTTAGCGGGCTCCTACGAGCAGTACTTC. Translation gives CASSYLAGSYEQYF.

The rearrangement uses TRBV9 and TRBJ1-5; no definite D call. This CDR3 contains 15 residues. Germline CDR1 SGDLS, CDR2 YYNGEE. V lost 0 bases and J lost 3, with 10 bases in between. The CDR3, as DNA: TGTGCCAGCAGCGTAGCGGGTTTTGTCAATCAGCCCCAGCATTTT. Translation gives CASSVAGFVNQPQHF.

V and J are TRBV28 and TRBJ1-2, with 8 bases that match TRBD1. This CDR3 region has 18 residues. From germline, CDR1 is MDHEN and CDR2 SYDVKM. The V segment lost 5 bases and the J segment 4 bases; nucleotides outside the gene matches: 18. The CDR3 nucleotides are TGTGCCAGCAGTCCACTGTACCACCCCGGGACAGGACTCTATGGCTACACCTTC. This translates into CASSPLYHPGTGLYGYTF.

This rearrangement joins TRBV4-3 to TRBJ2-1; 12 nucleotides line up with TRBD2. The germline CDR1 and CDR2 sequences are LGHNA and YSLEER. Trimming at V came to 0 bases and at J to 7 bases, leaving 4 bases not matched to a gene. The CDR3 has 16 residues. CDR3 in DNA: TGCGCCAGCAGCCAAGATAGGACTAGCGGGGCAAATGAGCAGTTCTTC. It translates to CASSQDRTSGANEQFF.

The genes are TRBV4-2 and TRBJ1-2; D remains ambiguous. V was cut by 3 bases and J by 8 bases, with 10 bases left in between. The germline V gene encodes CDR1 LGHNA and CDR2 YNFKEQ. CDR3 length: 12 amino acids. The CDR3 DNA is TGTGCCAGCAGCCACGAGGGTAGCGGCTACACCTTC. It translates to CASSHEGSGYTF.

The chain combines TRBV4-2 with TRBJ2-1; 7 bases are shared with TRBD2. Germline V gene sequence: CDR1 LGHNA, CDR2 YNFKEQ. With V trimmed by 1 base and J by 6 bases, 15 bases remained unmatched. The CDR3 length is 18 residues. The CDR3 DNA reads as TGTGCCAGCAGCCAAGGGGCGGGGCGGAGCGGGATGCGCAATGAGCAGTTCTTC. Its translation: CASSQGAGRSGMRNEQFF.

The J gene is TRBJ2-7, the V gene TRBV4-1; D call uncertain. CDR3 length: 13 amino acids. Between the trimmed V and J ends, which lost 4 bases and 6 bases, there was a span of 13 bases. Germline loops: CDR1 MGHRA, CDR2 YSYEKL. CDR3: CASSRRSVGEQYF. Here the CDR3 DNA reads TGCGCCAGCAGCCGGCGGTCCGTCGGCGAGCAGTACTTC.

The chain has TRBV30 and TRBJ1-3; D remains ambiguous. From germline, CDR1 is GTSNPN and CDR2 SVGIG (reference sequence). The CDR3 spans 12 residues. Trimming took off 4 bases at V and 5 bases at J, with 9 bases between the two ends. The CDR3 loop reads CAWNPSRNTIYF. As DNA, the CDR3 is TGTGCCTGGAATCCGAGCCGAAACACCATATATTTT.

This rearrangement joins TRBV9 to TRBJ2-1; 7 bases agree with TRBD2. V gave up 3 bases and J gave up 8 bases; unmatched junction bases: 5. The V gene's germline CDR1 is SGDLS and CDR2 YYNGEE. The CDR3 sequence is 13 residues long. CDR3 residues: CASSAYLADEQFF. The CDR3 DNA reads as TGTGCCAGCAGCGCCTATCTAGCGGATGAGCAGTTCTTC.

V usage is TRBV2 and J usage is TRBJ2-3; TRBD2 matches at 7 bases. The CDR3 runs to 15 residues. Looked up from germline, CDR1 is SNHLY and CDR2 is FYNNEI. Trimming took 7 bases from V and 0 from J; bases not matched to a gene: 7. The CDR3, as DNA: TGTGCCAGCAATTGGGGAGGGATTAGCACAGATACGCAGTATTTT. This codes for CASNWGGISTDTQYF.

The gene calls are TRBV6-5 and TRBJ2-2, with TRBD2 matching 9 bases. The trim removed 3 bases at V and 3 bases at J, leaving 5 bases unmatched. Germline V gives CDR1 MNHEY, CDR2 SVGAGI. This CDR3 comprises 16 residues. The CDR3 region is CASSYSGSPYTGELFF. The CDR3 nucleotides are TGTGCCAGCAGTTATAGCGGGAGCCCCTACACCGGGGAGCTGTTTTTT.

The CDR3 nucleotides are TGTGCCTGGAGATTCCCCTCTCTCGGGGAGCTGTTTTTT. It is translated as CAWRFPSLGELFF. V gene TRBV30 combines with J gene TRBJ2-2; D uncertain. Germline CDR1 and CDR2: GTSNPN and SVGIG (reference sequence). Trimming pared 3 bases from V and 7 bases from J, leaving 12 bases between. The CDR3 runs 13 residues.

The chain links TRBV11-2 to TRBJ1-2, with 9 bases matching TRBD1. V lost 5 bases, J lost 5 bases, and 9 bases stayed unmatched. CDR1 and CDR2 from the germline V gene are SGHAT and FQNNGV. CDR3 length: 15 amino acids. The CDR3 DNA is TGTGCCAGCAGCCTTGGACAGGGGACCTTGTATGGCTACACCTTC. This codes for CASSLGQGTLYGYTF.

The V and J genes are TRBV2 and TRBJ2-7; the D is unclear. Germline lookup yields CDR1 SNHLY and CDR2 FYNNEI. V lost 6 bases to trimming and J lost 7 bases, with 16 bases between them. CDR3 size: 13 residues. The CDR3 DNA reads as TGTGCCAGCAGAAACCTAGGCCCACGTGAGCAGTACTTC. Protein product: CASRNLGPREQYF.

This clone was counted a single time. The J gene is TRBJ2-3, the V gene TRBV4-2; 7 bases are a match to TRBD2. The trim removed 3 bases at V and 2 bases at J, leaving 11 bases unmatched. Per the germline V gene, CDR1 is LGHNA and CDR2 is YNFKEQ. The length of the CDR3 is 17 residues. The CDR3 DNA reads TGTGCCAGCAGCCACTTGGTCAGCGGGGATGCCACAGATACGCAGTATTTT. Translation gives CASSHLVSGDATDTQYF.

This chain joins TRBV6-5 and TRBJ2-3, with D maybe TRBD2 (5 bases). The CDR3 is 15 residues long. The germline gives CDR1 MNHEY, CDR2 SVGAGI. V shed 6 bases and J shed 3 bases, with 16 bases lying between them. CDR3 in amino acids: CASRPPRGRTDTQYF. The CDR3 DNA is TGTGCCAGCAGACCACCGCGCGGGCGGACAGATACGCAGTATTTT.